This is a list of T cell receptor beta chains from one sample in a study of long-term antiretroviral therapy in people with HIV. Clones were sequenced by immunoSEQ multiplex PCR, and TCRdb holds only the in-frame ones, with some missing. The data contain about 20,000 clones, just under 80% of them singletons. The material was unsorted PBMCs, obtained 0.3 years after starting antiretroviral therapy. All receptors come from a woman between 50 and 59 years old with HIV. CDR3s include the opening cysteine and the closing phenylalanine or tryptophan. Each record gives: CDR3 length, J gene, V gene, clone size, D gene, CDR3 protein, CDR3 DNA. The D gene is left open where the match is weak. Some rows mark clone size as missing; the rest say once, few, many or name a class of expanded clone.

16 TRBJ2-1 TRBV19 NA TRBD2 CASRSGGLIAYNEQFF TGTGCCAGTAGGAGCGGGGGCCTTATCGCCTACAATGAGCAGTTCTTC
15 TRBJ2-2 TRBV7-2 NA NA CASSLSSTNTGELFF TGTGCCAGCAGCTTAAGTAGTACGAACACCGGGGAGCTGTTTTTT
15 TRBJ1-2 TRBV6-1 NA NA CASSGGSRNNYGYTF TGTGCCAGCAGTGGGGGGTCGAGAAATAACTATGGCTACACCTTC
11 TRBJ1-4 TRBV2 large NA CASLGNEKLFF TGTGCCAGCCTGGGAAATGAAAAACTGTTTTTT
15 TRBJ2-7 TRBV4-1 NA TRBD1 CASSQEDRGLSEQYF TGCGCCAGCAGCCAAGAGGACAGGGGCTTAAGCGAGCAGTACTTC
19 TRBJ2-2 TRBV11-2 NA TRBD2 CASSSPGLAGGRTTGELFF TGTGCCAGCAGTTCGCCTGGACTAGCGGGGGGGCGGACCACCGGGGAGCTGTTTTTT
15 TRBJ1-1 TRBV5-8 NA TRBD1 CASSLWDRGRIGAFF TGTGCCAGCAGCTTGTGGGACAGGGGGCGAATAGGAGCTTTCTTT
12 TRBJ1-5 TRBV6-1 NA NA CASSHSNQPQHF TGTGCCAGCAGTCATAGCAATCAGCCCCAGCATTTT
15 TRBJ1-4 TRBV5-6 few NA CASSLGWTAHEKLFF TGTGCCAGCAGCTTGGGGTGGACAGCCCATGAAAAACTGTTTTTT
14 TRBJ1-5 TRBV6-1 once NA CASLQGGWNQPQHF TGTGCCAGCCTACAGGGAGGGTGGAATCAGCCCCAGCATTTT
18 TRBJ2-3 TRBV10-3 NA TRBD1 CAIRPGTGSFSGTDTQYF TGTGCCATCAGACCCGGGACAGGGAGCTTTTCAGGCACAGATACGCAGTATTTT
13 TRBJ2-1 TRBV15 NA NA CATSRDSYNEQFF TGTGCCACCAGCAGGGACTCTTACAATGAGCAGTTCTTC
12 TRBJ2-7 TRBV5-1 once NA CASSVSRGEQYF TGCGCCAGCAGCGTCTCGAGGGGCGAGCAGTACTTC
15 TRBJ2-3 TRBV7-9 once NA CASSLVVLDADTQYF TGTGCCAGCAGCTTAGTGGTTCTAGACGCAGATACGCAGTATTTT
14 TRBJ2-5 TRBV30 NA TRBD2 CAWSPGRVQETQYF TGTGCCTGGAGTCCTGGGAGGGTTCAAGAGACCCAGTACTTC
13 TRBJ2-7 TRBV7-9 few NA CASSFQNTYEQYF TGTGCCAGCAGCTTTCAAAACACCTACGAGCAGTACTTC
14 TRBJ2-5 TRBV5-6 NA NA CASSLRGIQETQYF TGTGCCAGCAGCTTGCGGGGAATCCAAGAGACCCAGTACTTC
15 TRBJ2-3 TRBV27 few NA CASSQTPLGTDTQYF TGTGCCAGCAGCCAAACTCCCTTGGGCACAGATACGCAGTATTTT
16 TRBJ2-7 TRBV6-4 NA NA CASSDMLSRHSYEQYF TGTGCCAGCAGTGACATGCTTAGCCGGCACTCCTACGAGCAGTACTTC
14 TRBJ1-6 TRBV28 NA NA CASSPGGVNSPLHF TGTGCCAGCAGCCCGGGGGGAGTTAATTCACCCCTCCACTTT
14 TRBJ2-7 TRBV6-1 NA NA CASSVRDRSYEQYF TGTGCCAGCAGTGTACGGGACCGTTCCTACGAGCAGTACTTC
16 TRBJ2-2 TRBV13 NA TRBD2 CASSPGLAGRTGELFF TGTGCCAGCAGCCCAGGACTAGCGGGGCGCACCGGGGAGCTGTTTTTT
14 TRBJ1-2 TRBV28 large TRBD1 CASSFQGAATGYTF TGTGCCAGCAGTTTTCAGGGGGCGGCTACGGGCTACACCTTC
15 TRBJ2-2 TRBV5-1 NA NA CASSLKGRNTGELFF TGCGCCAGCAGCTTAAAGGGGCGCAACACCGGGGAGCTGTTTTTT
14 TRBJ2-3 TRBV19 NA TRBD1 CASSPGQGPQARYF TGTGCCAGTAGTCCCGGACAGGGACCACAGGCGCGATATTTT
12 TRBJ2-5 TRBV30 NA NA CAWARFGETQYF TGTGCCTGGGCTAGGTTCGGAGAGACCCAGTACTTC
14 TRBJ2-3 TRBV6-1 NA TRBD2 CASRKTSGTDTQYF TGTGCCAGCAGAAAGACTAGCGGCACAGATACGCAGTATTTT
15 TRBJ2-5 TRBV7-8 NA NA CASSLGVTGQETQYF TGTGCCAGCAGCTTAGGTGTGACAGGTCAAGAGACCCAGTACTTC
14 TRBJ2-7 TRBV4-1 few NA CASSQAVGHHEQYF TGCGCCAGCAGCCAAGCGGTGGGGCACCACGAGCAGTACTTC
14 TRBJ1-1 TRBV19 few NA CASSIKGVLTEAFF TGTGCCAGTAGTATCAAGGGGGTCCTCACTGAAGCTTTCTTT
17 TRBJ2-3 TRBV11-3 once NA CASSLDLRGGGTDTQYF TGTGCCAGCAGCTTAGATCTGAGGGGGGGCGGGACAGATACGCAGTATTTT
12 TRBJ1-4 TRBV19 NA NA CASSGPNEKLFF TGTGCCAGTAGTGGCCCTAATGAAAAACTGTTTTTT
13 TRBJ1-1 TRBV4-2 NA NA CASSQRLNTEAFF TGTGCCAGCAGCCAGCGGTTGAACACTGAAGCTTTCTTT
12 TRBJ1-2 TRBV29-1 few NA CSVDSGNYGYTF TGCAGCGTTGACTCCGGGAACTATGGCTACACCTTC
14 TRBJ1-3 TRBV5-8 NA TRBD1 CASSSGTDGNTIYF TGTGCCAGCAGCTCCGGGACAGATGGAAACACCATATATTTT
13 TRBJ1-2 TRBV5-4 NA TRBD1 CASSWGTGNGYTF TGTGCCAGCAGCTGGGGGACAGGGAATGGCTACACCTTC
16 TRBJ1-3 TRBV2 NA TRBD1 CASSKQGVDSGNTIYF TGTGCCAGCAGTAAACAGGGGGTGGACTCTGGAAACACCATATATTTT
14 TRBJ2-2 TRBV14 few NA CASSPTRGTGELFF TGTGCCAGCAGTCCAACGAGGGGAACCGGGGAGCTGTTTTTT
16 TRBJ2-6 TRBV30 NA TRBD2 CAWEKGLDSGANVLTF TGTGCCTGGGAAAAGGGACTAGACTCTGGGGCTAACGTCCTGACTTTC
15 TRBJ2-2 TRBV6-4 NA NA CASSDRGQGSGELFF TGTGCCAGCAGTGACCGGGGGCAAGGGAGCGGGGAGCTGTTTTTT
13 TRBJ1-2 TRBV19 NA TRBD1 CASGFQRQGGYTF TGTGCCAGCGGGTTTCAGAGACAGGGGGGCTACACCTTC
16 TRBJ2-5 TRBV5-5 NA TRBD2 CASSFAIAGGRETQYF TGTGCCAGCAGCTTTGCTATAGCGGGGGGGCGGGAGACCCAGTACTTC
14 TRBJ1-1 TRBV27 NA NA CASSLRGLNTEAFF TGTGCCAGCAGTCTTCGGGGGTTGAACACTGAAGCTTTCTTT
15 TRBJ1-6 TRBV19 NA TRBD1 CASSPSDRVAPPLHF TGTGCCAGTAGTCCCTCGGACAGGGTCGCACCACCCCTCCACTTT
15 TRBJ2-7 TRBV30 NA TRBD1 CAWSFPVQGSGEQYF TGTGCCTGGAGTTTCCCGGTACAGGGGTCCGGGGAGCAGTACTTC
15 TRBJ1-2 TRBV6-5 NA TRBD1 CASDRNGRGRNGYTF TGTGCCAGCGATAGAAATGGCAGGGGGCGTAACGGCTACACCTTC
15 TRBJ2-5 TRBV7-3 once NA CASSLPGTGEETQYF TGTGCCAGCAGCCTCCCGGGGACTGGAGAAGAGACCCAGTACTTC
11 TRBJ1-3 TRBV29-1 NA NA CSVDVGNTIYF TGCAGCGTTGATGTCGGGAACACCATATATTTT
13 TRBJ2-3 TRBV4-1 NA NA CASSQGLTDTQYF TGCGCCAGCAGCCAGGGGCTCACAGATACGCAGTATTTT
14 TRBJ1-1 TRBV5-4 NA NA CASSLKTPATEAFF TGTGCCAGCAGCTTGAAAACCCCCGCGACTGAAGCTTTCTTT
13 TRBJ1-2 TRBV19 few NA CASSVTLTRGYTF TGTGCCAGTAGTGTCACCCTCACCCGTGGCTACACCTTC